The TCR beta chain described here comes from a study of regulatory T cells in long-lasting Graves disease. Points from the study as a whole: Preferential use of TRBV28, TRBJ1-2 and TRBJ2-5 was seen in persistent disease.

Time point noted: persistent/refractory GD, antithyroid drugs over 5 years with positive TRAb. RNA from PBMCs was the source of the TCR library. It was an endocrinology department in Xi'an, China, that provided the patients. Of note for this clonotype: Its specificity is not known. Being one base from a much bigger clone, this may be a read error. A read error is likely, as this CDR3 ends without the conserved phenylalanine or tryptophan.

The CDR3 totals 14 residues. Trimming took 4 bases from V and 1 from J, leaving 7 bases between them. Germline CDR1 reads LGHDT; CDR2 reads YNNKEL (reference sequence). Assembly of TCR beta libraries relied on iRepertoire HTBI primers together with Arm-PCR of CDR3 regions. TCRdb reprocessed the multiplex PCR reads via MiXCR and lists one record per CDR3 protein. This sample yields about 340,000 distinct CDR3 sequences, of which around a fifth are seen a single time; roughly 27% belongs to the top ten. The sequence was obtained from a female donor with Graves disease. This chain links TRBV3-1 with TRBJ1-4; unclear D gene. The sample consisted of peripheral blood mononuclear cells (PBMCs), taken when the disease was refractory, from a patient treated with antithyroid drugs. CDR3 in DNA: TGTGCCAGCAGCCTCCGGGAAACTAATGAAAAACTGTTTCTT. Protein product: CASSLRETNEKLFL.